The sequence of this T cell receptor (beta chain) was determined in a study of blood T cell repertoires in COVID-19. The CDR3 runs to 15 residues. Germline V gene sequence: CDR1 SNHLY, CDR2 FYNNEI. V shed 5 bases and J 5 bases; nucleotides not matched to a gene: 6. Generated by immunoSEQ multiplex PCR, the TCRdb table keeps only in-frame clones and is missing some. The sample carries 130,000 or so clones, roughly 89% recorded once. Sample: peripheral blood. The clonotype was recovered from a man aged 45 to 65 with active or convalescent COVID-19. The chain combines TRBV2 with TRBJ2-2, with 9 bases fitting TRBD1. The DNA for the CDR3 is TGTGCCAGCAGTCCGGACAGGGGAAGGACCGGGGAGCTGTTTTTT. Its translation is CASSPDRGRTGELFF.